The T cell receptor beta chain described here comes from a study of blood T cell repertoires in COVID-19. CDR3 size: 15 residues. From germline, CDR1 is MNHEY and CDR2 SMNVEV (reference sequence). Trimming pared 4 bases from V and 4 bases from J, leaving 14 bases between. TCRdb keeps only in-frame clones here, not all; method: immunoSEQ multiplex PCR. The sample includes roughly 190,000 clones, more than 85% of them seen just once. The receptor comes from a woman in her thirties or forties in a cohort exposed to, infected with or recovered from COVID-19 (not recorded which). What was sequenced was PBMCs or T cells enriched from blood (not recorded which). This chain joins TRBV27 and TRBJ2-1; D may be TRBD1 (6 bases). CDR3 residues: CASSSSVTGYNEQFF. The CDR3 DNA reads TGTGCCAGCAGTTCATCGGTCACAGGGTACAATGAGCAGTTCTTC.